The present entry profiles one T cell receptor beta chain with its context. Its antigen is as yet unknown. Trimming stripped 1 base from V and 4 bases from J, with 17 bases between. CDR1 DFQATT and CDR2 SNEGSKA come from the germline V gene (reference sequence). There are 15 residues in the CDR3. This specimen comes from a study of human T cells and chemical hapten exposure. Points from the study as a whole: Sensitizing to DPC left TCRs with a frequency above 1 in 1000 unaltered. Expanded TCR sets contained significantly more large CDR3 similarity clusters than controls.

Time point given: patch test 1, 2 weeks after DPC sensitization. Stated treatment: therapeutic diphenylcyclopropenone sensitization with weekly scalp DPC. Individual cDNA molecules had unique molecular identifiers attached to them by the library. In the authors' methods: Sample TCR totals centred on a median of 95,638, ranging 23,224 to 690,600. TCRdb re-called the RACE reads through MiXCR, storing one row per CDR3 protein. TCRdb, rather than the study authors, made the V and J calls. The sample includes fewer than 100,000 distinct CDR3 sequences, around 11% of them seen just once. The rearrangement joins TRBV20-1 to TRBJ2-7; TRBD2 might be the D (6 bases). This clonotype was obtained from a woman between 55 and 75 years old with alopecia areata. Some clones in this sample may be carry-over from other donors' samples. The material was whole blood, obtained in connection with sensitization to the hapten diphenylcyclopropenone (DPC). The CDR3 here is CSARVLVGAGYEQYF. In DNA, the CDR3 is TGCAGTGCTAGAGTACTAGTTGGGGCGGGATACGAGCAGTACTTC.